This record concerns one T cell receptor beta chain sequence. Germline-derived CDR1 and CDR2 are SGDLS and YYNGEE. The CDR3 sequence is 15 residues long. J gave up 5 bases and V 1 base, and 7 bases lay outside the gene matches. The data were obtained in a study of blood T cell repertoires in COVID-19. Across the study: T cells, B-cell-depleted T cells, or PBMCs provided the cDNA or gDNA that served as material.

TCRdb's table, derived via immunoSEQ multiplex PCR, lists solely in-frame clones and lacks some. The table has some 250,000 clones, about nine tenths seen once; the top ten hold around 3.7%. Input material: PBMCs or T cells enriched from blood (not recorded which). The chain has TRBV9 and TRBJ2-7, with 9 nucleotides matching TRBD2. The receptor's source is a woman aged 25 to 39 with acute COVID-19. The CDR3 loop is CASSVSGGGADEQYF. CDR3 nucleotide sequence: TGTGCCAGCAGCGTATCAGGCGGGGGGGCAGACGAGCAGTACTTC.